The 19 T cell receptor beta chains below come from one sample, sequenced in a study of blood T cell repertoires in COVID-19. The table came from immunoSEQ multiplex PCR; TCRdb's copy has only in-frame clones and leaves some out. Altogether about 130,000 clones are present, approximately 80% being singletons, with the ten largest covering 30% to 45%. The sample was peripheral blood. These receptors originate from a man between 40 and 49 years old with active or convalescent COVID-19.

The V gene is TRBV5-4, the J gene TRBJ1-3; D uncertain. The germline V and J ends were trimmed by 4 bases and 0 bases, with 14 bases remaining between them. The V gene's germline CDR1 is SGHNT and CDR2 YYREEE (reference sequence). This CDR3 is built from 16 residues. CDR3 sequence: CASSRPGDGSGNTIYF. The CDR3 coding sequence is TGTGCCAGCAGCCGGCCAGGCGATGGCTCTGGAAACACCATATATTTT.

CDR3 residues: CASGLWRHTQYF. CDR3 in DNA: TGTGCTAGTGGTTTGTGGCGGCATACGCAGTATTTT. The chain combines TRBV12-5 with TRBJ2-3; D call uncertain. The V end was cut by 2 bases, the J end by 7 bases, with 7 bases between. CDR3 length: 12 amino acids. Germline CDR1 reads LGHNT; CDR2 reads FRNRAP.

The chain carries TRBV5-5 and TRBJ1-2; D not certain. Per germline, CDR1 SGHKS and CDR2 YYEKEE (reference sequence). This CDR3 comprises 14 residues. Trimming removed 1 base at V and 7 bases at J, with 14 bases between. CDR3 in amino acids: CASSLSVGMGGYTF. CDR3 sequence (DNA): TGTGCCAGCAGCTTGTCCGTCGGGATGGGTGGCTACACCTTC.

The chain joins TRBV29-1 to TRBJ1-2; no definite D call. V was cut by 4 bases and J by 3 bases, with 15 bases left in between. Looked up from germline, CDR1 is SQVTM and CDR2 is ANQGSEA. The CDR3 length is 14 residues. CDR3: CSVVVSEAHYGYTF. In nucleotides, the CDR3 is TGCAGCGTTGTAGTCTCAGAGGCTCACTATGGCTACACCTTC.

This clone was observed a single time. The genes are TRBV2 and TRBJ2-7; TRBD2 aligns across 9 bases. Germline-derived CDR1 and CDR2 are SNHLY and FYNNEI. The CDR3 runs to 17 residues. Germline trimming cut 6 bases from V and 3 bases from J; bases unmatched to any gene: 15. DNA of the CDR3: TGTGCCAGCAGCTTAAGAGATCGGACTAGCGTCAACTACGAGCAGTACTTC. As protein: CASSLRDRTSVNYEQYF.

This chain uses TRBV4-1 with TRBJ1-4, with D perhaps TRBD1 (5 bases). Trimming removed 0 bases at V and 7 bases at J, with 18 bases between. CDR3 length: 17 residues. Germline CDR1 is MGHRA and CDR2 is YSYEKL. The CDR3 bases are TGCGCCAGCAGCCAAGAACCCCGCGGGGGATCGGGTGAAAAACTGTTTTTT. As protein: CASSQEPRGGSGEKLFF.

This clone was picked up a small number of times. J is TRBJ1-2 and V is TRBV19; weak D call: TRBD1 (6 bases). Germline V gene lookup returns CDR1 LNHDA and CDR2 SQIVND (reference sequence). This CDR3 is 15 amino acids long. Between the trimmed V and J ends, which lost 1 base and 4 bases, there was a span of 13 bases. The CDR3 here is CASSIGADRPYGYTF. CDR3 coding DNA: TGTGCCAGTAGTATAGGAGCTGACAGGCCCTATGGCTACACCTTC.

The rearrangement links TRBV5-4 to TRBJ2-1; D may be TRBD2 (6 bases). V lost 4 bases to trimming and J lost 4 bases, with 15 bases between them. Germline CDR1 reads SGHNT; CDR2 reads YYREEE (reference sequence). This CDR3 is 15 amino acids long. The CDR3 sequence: CASSRVAGPYNEQFF. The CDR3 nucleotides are TGTGCCAGCAGCCGAGTGGCGGGGCCGTACAATGAGCAGTTCTTC. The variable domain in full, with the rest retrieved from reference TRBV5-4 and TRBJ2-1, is ETGVTQSPTHLIKTRGQQVTLRCSSQSGHNTVSWYQQALGQGPQFIFQYYREEENGRGNFPPRFSGLQFPNYSSELNVNALELDDSALYLCASSRVAGPYNEQFFGPGTRLTVL.

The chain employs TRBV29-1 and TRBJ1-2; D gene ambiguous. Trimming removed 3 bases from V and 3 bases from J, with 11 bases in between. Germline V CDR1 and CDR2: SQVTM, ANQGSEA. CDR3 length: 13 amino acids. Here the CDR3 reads CSVDWAPYYGYTF. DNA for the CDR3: TGCAGCGTTGATTGGGCTCCTTACTATGGCTACACCTTC. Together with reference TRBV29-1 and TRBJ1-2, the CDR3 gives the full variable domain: SAVISQKPSRDICQRGTSLTIQCQVDSQVTMMFWYRQQPGQSLTLIATANQGSEATYESGFVIDKFPISRPNLTFSTLTVSNMSPEDSSIYLCSVDWAPYYGYTFGSGTRLTVV.

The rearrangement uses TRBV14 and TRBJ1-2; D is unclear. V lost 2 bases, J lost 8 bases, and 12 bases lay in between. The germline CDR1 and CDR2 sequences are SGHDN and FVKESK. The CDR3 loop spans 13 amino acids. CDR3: CASSQFEVEGYTF. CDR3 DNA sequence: TGTGCCAGCAGCCAATTCGAGGTGGAAGGCTACACCTTC.

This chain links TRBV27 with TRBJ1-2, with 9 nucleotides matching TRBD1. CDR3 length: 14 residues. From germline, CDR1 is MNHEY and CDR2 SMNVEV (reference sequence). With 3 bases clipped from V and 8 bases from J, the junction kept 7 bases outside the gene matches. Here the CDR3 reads CASSLGQGDTGYTF. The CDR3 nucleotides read TGTGCCAGCAGTTTGGGACAGGGTGATACGGGCTACACCTTC.

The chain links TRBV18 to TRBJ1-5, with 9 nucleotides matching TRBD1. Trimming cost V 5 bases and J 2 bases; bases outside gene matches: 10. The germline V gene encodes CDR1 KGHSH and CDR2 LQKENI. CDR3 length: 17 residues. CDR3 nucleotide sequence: TGTGCCAGCTCAGGCCGGGACAGGGTCGATGGCAATCAGCCCCAGCATTTT. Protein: CASSGRDRVDGNQPQHF.

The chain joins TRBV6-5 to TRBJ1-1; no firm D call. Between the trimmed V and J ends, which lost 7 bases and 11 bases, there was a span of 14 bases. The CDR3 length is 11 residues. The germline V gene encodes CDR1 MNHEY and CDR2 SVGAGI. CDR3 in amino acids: CASIQLGRAFF. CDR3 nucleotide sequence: TGTGCCAGCATTCAACTGGGGAGGGCTTTCTTT.

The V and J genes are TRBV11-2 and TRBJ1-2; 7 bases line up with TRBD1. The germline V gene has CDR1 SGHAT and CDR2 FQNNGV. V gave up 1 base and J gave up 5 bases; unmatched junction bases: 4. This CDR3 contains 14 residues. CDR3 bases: TGTGCCAGCAGCTTAGGCCAGGGGGATTATGGCTACACCTTC. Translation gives CASSLGQGDYGYTF.

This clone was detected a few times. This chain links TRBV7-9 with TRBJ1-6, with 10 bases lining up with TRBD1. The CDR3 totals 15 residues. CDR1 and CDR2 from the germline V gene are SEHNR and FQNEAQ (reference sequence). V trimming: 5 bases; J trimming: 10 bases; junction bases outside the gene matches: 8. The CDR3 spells CASSLGTGVGSPLHF. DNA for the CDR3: TGTGCCAGCAGCCTTGGGACAGGGGTTGGCTCACCCCTCCACTTT.

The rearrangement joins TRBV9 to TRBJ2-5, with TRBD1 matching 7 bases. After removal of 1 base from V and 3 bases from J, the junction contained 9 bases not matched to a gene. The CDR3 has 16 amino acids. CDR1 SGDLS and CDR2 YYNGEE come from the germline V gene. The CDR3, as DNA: TGTGCCAGCAGCGTACAACCGGGGACAGTAAAAGAGACCCAGTACTTC. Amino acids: CASSVQPGTVKETQYF.

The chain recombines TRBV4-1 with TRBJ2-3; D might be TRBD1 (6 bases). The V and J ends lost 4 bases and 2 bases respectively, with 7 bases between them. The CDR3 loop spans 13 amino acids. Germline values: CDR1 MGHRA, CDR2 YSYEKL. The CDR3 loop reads CASSRQVTDTQYF. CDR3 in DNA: TGCGCCAGCAGCCGACAGGTCACAGATACGCAGTATTTT.

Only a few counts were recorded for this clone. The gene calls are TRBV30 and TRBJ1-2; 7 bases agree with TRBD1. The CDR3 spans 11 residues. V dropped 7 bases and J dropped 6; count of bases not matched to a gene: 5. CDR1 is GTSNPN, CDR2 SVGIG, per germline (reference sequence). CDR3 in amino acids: CASPGTDGYTF. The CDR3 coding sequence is TGTGCCTCCCCCGGGACAGATGGCTACACCTTC.

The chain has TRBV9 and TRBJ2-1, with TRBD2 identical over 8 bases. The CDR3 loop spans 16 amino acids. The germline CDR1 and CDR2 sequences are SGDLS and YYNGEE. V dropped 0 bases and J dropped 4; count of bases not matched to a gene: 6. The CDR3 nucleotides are TGTGCCAGCAGCGTAGATGGCGGGGGGACTTACAATGAGCAGTTCTTC. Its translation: CASSVDGGGTYNEQFF.